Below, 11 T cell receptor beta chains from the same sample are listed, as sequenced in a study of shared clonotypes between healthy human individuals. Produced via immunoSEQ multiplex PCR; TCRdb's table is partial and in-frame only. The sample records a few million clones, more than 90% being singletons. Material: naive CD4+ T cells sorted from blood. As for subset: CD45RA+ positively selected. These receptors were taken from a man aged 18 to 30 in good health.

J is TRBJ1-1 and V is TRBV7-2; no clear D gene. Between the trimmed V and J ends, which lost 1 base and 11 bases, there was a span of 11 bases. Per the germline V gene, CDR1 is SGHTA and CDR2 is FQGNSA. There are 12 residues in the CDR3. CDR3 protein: CASSLGPARAFF. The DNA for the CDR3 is TGTGCCAGCAGCTTAGGGCCCGCGAGGGCTTTCTTT. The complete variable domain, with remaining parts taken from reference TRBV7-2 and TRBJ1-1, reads GAGVSQSPSNKVTEKGKDVELRCDPISGHTALYWYRQSLGQGLEFLIYFQGNSAPDKSGLPSDRFSAERTGGSVSTLTIQRTQQEDSAVYLCASSLGPARAFFGQGTRLTVV.

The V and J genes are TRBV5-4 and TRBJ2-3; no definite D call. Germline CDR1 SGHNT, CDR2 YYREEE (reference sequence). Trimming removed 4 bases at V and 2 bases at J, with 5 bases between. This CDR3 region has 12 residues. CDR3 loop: CASSIYTDTQYF. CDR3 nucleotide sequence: TGTGCCAGCAGCATTTACACAGATACGCAGTATTTT.

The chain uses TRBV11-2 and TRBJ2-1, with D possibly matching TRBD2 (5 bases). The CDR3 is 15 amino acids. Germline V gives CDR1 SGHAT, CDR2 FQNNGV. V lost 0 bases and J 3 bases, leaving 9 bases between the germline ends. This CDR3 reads CASSLDGIFYNEQFF. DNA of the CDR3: TGTGCCAGCAGCTTAGACGGGATCTTCTACAATGAGCAGTTCTTC.

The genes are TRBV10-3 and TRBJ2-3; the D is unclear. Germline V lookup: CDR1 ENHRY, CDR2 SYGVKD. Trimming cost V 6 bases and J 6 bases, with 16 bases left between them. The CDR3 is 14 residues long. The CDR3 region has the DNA TGTGCCATCAGGAACGGGCTTAGTGGGGATACGCAGTATTTT. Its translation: CAIRNGLSGDTQYF.

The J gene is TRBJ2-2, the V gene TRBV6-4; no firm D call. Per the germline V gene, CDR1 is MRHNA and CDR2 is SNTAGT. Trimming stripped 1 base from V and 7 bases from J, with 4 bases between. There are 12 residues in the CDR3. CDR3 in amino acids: CASSDWGGELFF. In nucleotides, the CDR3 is TGTGCCAGCAGTGACTGGGGCGGGGAGCTGTTTTTT.

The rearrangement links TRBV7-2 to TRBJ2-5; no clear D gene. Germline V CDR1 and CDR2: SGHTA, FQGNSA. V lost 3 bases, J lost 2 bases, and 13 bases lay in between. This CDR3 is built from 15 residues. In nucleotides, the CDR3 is TGTGCCAGCAGCTTGACACCCCAGCCTCAAGAGACCCAGTACTTC. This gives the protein CASSLTPQPQETQYF.

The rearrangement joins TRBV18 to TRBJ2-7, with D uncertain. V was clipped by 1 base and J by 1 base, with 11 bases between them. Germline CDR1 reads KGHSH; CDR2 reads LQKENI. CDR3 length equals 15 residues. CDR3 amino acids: CASSPQGRLSYEQYF. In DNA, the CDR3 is TGTGCCAGCTCACCACAAGGCAGACTTTCCTACGAGCAGTACTTC.

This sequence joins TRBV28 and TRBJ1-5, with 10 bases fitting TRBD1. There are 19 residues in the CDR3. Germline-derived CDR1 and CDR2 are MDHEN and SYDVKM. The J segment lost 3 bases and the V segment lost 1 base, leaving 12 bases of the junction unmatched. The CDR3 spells CASSLSPRPGTGVNQPQHF. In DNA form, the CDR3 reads TGTGCCAGCAGTTTATCCCCGCGTCCCGGGACAGGGGTCAATCAGCCCCAGCATTTT. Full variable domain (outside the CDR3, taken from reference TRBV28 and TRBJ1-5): DVKVTQSSRYLVKRTGEKVFLECVQDMDHENMFWYRQDPGLGLRLIYFSYDVKMKEKGDIPEGYSVSREKKERFSLILESASTNQTSMYLCASSLSPRPGTGVNQPQHFGDGTRLSIL.

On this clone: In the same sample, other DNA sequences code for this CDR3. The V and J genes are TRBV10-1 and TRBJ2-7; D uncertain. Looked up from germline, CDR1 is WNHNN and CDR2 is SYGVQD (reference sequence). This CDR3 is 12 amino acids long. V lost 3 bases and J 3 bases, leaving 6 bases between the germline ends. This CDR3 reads CASSENSYEQYF. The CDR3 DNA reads TGCGCCAGCAGTGAAAACAGCTACGAGCAGTACTTC.

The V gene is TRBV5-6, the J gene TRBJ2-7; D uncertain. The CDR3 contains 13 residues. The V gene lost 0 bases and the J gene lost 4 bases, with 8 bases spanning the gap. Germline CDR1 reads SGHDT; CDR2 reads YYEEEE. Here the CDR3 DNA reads TGTGCCAGCAGCTTGGAGGAGAGGTACGAGCAGTACTTC. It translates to CASSLEERYEQYF.

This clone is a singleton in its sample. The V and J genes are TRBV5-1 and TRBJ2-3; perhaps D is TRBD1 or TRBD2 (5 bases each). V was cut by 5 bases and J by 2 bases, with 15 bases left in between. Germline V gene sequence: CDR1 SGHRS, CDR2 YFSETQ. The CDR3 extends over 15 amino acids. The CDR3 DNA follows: TGCGCCAGCAGGATTGGGACCCAGATCACAGATACGCAGTATTTT. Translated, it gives CASRIGTQITDTQYF.